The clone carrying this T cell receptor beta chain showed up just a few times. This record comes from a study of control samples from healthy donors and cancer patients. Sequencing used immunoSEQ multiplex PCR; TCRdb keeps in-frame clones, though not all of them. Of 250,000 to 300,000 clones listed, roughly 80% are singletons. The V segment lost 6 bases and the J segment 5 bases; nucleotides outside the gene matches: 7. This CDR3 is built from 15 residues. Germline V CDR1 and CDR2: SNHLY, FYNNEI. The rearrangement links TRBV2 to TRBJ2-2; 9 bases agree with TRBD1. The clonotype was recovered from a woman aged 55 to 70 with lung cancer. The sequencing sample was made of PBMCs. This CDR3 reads CASRLDRGGTGELFF. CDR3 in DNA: TGTGCCAGCAGGTTGGACAGGGGCGGGACCGGGGAGCTGTTTTTT.